This TCR beta chain was sequenced in a study of blood T cell repertoires in COVID-19 (dated by TCRdb to 2020 to 2022). Regarding the study in general: The collaborator samples originated in the United States, Italy and Spain and spanned the acute and convalescent phases of COVID-19. The material from the prospective study consisted of cDNA or gDNA derived from T cells, B-cell-depleted T cells, or PBMCs. Deeply sampled blood TCRbeta repertoires from subjects exposed to, actively infected with, or recovered from COVID-19 were included in the dataset. The samples were drawn from two sources: the first 160 participants of the ongoing ImmuneRACE study, and some 1,300 subjects contributed by 6 global collaborators. A freely available public database, intended as a resource for researchers studying the immune response to SARS-CoV-2, is where the repertoires were released. HLA class I and class II types, where available, came from metadata supplied by the sample provider rather than from assay-based typing. Nearly every sample came with metadata listing a de-identified subject ID, COVID-19 status, age in years and sex.

Trimmed from V: 4 bases; trimmed from J: 11 bases; junction bases lacking a gene match: 12. The germline V gene gives CDR1 as LGHNA and CDR2 as YSLEER. Including the terminal cysteine and phenylalanine, the CDR3 comprises 14 residues. Only the CDR3 part of the read is kept: 42 bases, read in frame from the first base. What the research found in general, with its limitations: The amount of clinical and demographic metadata varied by source and participant and was provided uncurated.

The immunoSEQ Assay, a bias-controlled multiplex PCR, was used to amplify TCRbeta CDR3 regions from genomic DNA. Per the original workflow: The number of nucleated cells in each sample was estimated by amplification of reference gene primers within the assay. To quantify the absolute abundance of each unique TCRbeta CDR3 rearrangement, sequence reads were collapsed and filtered. Productive Simpson clonality was computed per sample as the square root of Simpson's diversity index over productive rearrangements. TCRdb limited this immuneACCESS table to in-frame rearrangements with V and J called. A share of clones is missing; checked studies link under half to unresolved V genes, and the rest is unexplained. From that table come the V and J calls and clone size; the DNA was used to work out D and trimming. This sample is represented by 470,000 or so clones; 70% to 90% of them were singletons. The top ten hold approximately 3% of the sample.

The collaborating institutions used their own protocols to collect whole blood in K2EDTA tubes. Collaborator samples were shipped for TCRbeta analysis as frozen whole blood, isolated PBMCs, or DNA extracted from either sample type. This clone was counted at least ten times. No antigen is known for it. No clone much larger than this one lies a single base away; base qualities are absent. The sequence links TRBV4-3 to TRBJ1-1; 8 junctional bases match TRBD1. This receptor was obtained from a human donor in a cohort sampled during active COVID-19. Sequencing was carried out using peripheral blood. The DNA sequence follows: TGCGCCAGCAGCCGTGGAGCAGGGGGCTATGGGGCTTTCTTT. Protein translation: CASSRGAGGYGAFF.